A single sample gave rise to the 2 T cell receptor beta chains below, sequenced in a study of T-cell reconstitution after alpha-beta-depleted transplantation in children. Unique molecular identifiers were incorporated when the TCRbeta library was constructed. TCRdb used MiXCR to reprocess the PCR reads, holding one entry per CDR3 protein. This table has 200,000 to 250,000 distinct CDR3 sequences, around 7.5% appearing once. The source was PBMCs, mostly from graft donor cells, collected 180 days after TCRalphabeta/CD19-depleted stem cell transplant. These receptors came from a male patient between 5 and 17 years old who had a stem cell transplant for acute lymphoblastic leukemia, so the T cells may come from the graft donor.

This clonotype appeared many times. This chain links TRBV11-2 with TRBJ2-3; D tentatively fits TRBD1 or TRBD2 (6 bases each). The CDR3 covers 15 residues. The ends were cut back, 1 base at V and 2 bases at J, with 10 bases in the middle. Germline V gives CDR1 SGHAT, CDR2 FQNNGV. In DNA, the CDR3 is TGTGCCAGCAGCTTAGTGGGGGGCCCCACAGATACGCAGTATTTT. Translation gives CASSLVGGPTDTQYF.

There are a few counts of this clonotype. This rearrangement joins TRBV9 to TRBJ2-1; perhaps TRBD1 as D (6 bases). Germline CDR1 is SGDLS and CDR2 is YYNGEE. The length of the CDR3 is 14 residues. V was cut by 0 bases and J by 3 bases, with 7 bases left in between. The CDR3 protein is CASSVVGGYNEQFF. CDR3 DNA sequence: TGTGCCAGCAGCGTAGTAGGGGGCTACAATGAGCAGTTCTTC.